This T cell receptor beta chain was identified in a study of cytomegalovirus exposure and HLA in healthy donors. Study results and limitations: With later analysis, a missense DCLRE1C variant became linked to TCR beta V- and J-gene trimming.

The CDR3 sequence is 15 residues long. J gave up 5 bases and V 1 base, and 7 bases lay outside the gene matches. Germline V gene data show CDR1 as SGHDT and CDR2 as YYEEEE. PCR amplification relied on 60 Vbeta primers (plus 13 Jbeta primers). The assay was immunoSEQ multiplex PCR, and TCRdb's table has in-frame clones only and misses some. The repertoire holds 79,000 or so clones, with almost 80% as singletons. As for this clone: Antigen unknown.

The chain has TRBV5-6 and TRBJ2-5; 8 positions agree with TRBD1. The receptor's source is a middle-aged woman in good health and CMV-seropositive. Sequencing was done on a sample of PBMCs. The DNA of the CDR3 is TGTGCCAGCAGCTTGCAAGGACAGGGATTTGAGACCCAGTACTTC. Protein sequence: CASSLQGQGFETQYF.